This T cell receptor beta chain came from a study of Ad26.COV2.S vaccination and SARS-CoV-2 variants. This clone was detected only once. Using immunoSEQ multiplex PCR, the repertoire was profiled, and TCRdb retains in-frame clones only, with some absent. The sample has roughly 400,000 clones; 90% are singletons. This CDR3 region has 15 residues. V lost 2 bases to trimming and J lost 4 bases, with 14 bases between them. Germline CDR1 is MNHEY and CDR2 is SVGEGT. Treatment noted: 15 to 20 received Ad26.COV2.S at low or high dose, single or two shots; 5 received placebo; per-sample allocation not given. Sampling took place 63 days after the first vaccine or placebo injection.

The sequence was obtained from a person between 18 and 65 years old who received the Ad26.COV2.S COVID-19 vaccine or a placebo. The rearrangement links TRBV6-2 or TRBV6-3 to TRBJ1-1; the D is unclear. The material sequenced was peripheral blood, taken in a trial of Ad26.COV2.S vaccine versus placebo. The CDR3 is CASSYVSPGGTEAFF. CDR3 coding DNA: TGTGCCAGCAGTTACGTGTCCCCTGGCGGCACTGAAGCTTTCTTT.